Following are 22 T cell receptor beta chains from one sample sequenced in a study of T-cell reconstitution after alpha-beta-depleted transplantation in children. Unique molecular identifiers were incorporated during preparation of the TCRbeta library. Each CDR3 protein gets one entry after TCRdb re-called the PCR reads with MiXCR. The repertoire holds about 640,000 distinct CDR3 sequences, with 16% as singletons. This specimen consisted of PBMCs from the stem cell graft donor, obtained from the stem cell graft. These receptors all come from a human donor who donated a stem cell graft to a child with acute myeloid leukemia.

This clonotype was found many times. This chain's CDR3 is CASSLNTDTQYF. The CDR3, as DNA: TGCGCCAGCAGCTTGAACACAGATACGCAGTATTTT. The V gene is TRBV5-1, the J gene TRBJ2-3; D gene uncertain. This CDR3 has 12 residues. From germline, CDR1 is SGHRS and CDR2 YFSETQ. V shed 1 base and J shed 2 bases, with 2 bases lying between them. The entire variable domain, with the rest obtained from reference TRBV5-1 and TRBJ2-3, is as follows: KAGVTQTPRYLIKTRGQQVTLSCSPISGHRSVSWYQQTPGQGLQFLFEYFSETQRNKGNFPGRFSGRQFSNSRSEMNVSTLELGDSALYLCASSLNTDTQYFGPGTRLTVL.

This clonotype was picked up a small number of times. This chain joins TRBV20-1 and TRBJ1-5; D is possibly TRBD1 (5 bases). The length of the CDR3 is 13 residues. The V gene's germline CDR1 is DFQATT and CDR2 SNEGSKA (reference sequence). Trimming shortened V by 5 bases and J by 5 bases, and 13 bases separated the two germline ends. CDR3 sequence: CSAFRRGDQPQHF. The CDR3 DNA is TGCAGTGCTTTTAGGCGGGGGGATCAGCCCCAGCATTTT.

This clonotype was detected many times. The chain couples TRBV12-3 or TRBV12-4 to TRBJ1-1, with D unclear. The V and J ends lost 6 bases and 3 bases respectively, with 11 bases between them. The CDR3 runs to 13 residues. Here the CDR3 reads CASRVDGYTEAFF. Written as DNA, the CDR3 is TGTGCCAGCAGAGTCGACGGGTACACTGAAGCTTTCTTT.

In its sample, this clonotype was seen many times. V and J are TRBV2 and TRBJ2-2, with 9 nucleotides matching TRBD1. CDR3 length equals 14 residues. V was clipped by 7 bases and J by 4 bases; unmatched bases: 4. Per the germline V gene, CDR1 is SNHLY and CDR2 is FYNNEI. The CDR3: CASMGQGFTGELFF. The CDR3 nucleotides are TGTGCCAGCATGGGACAGGGATTCACCGGGGAGCTGTTTTTT.

This chain uses TRBV12-3 or TRBV12-4 with TRBJ2-1, with D perhaps matching TRBD1 (5 bases). The CDR3 length is 15 residues. V lost 5 bases to trimming and J lost 2 bases, with 13 bases between them. For the CDR3, the DNA is TGTGCCAGCAGTGATAGGGGTGGGACCTACAATGAGCAGTTCTTC. Amino acids: CASSDRGGTYNEQFF.

This chain connects TRBV7-9 to TRBJ1-1, with 10 bases fitting TRBD1. J was trimmed by 5 bases and V by 6 bases; bases with no gene match: 3. CDR3 length: 13 residues. Germline V CDR1 and CDR2: SEHNR, FQNEAQ (reference sequence). The CDR3 region is CASRGTGETEAFF. The CDR3 region has the DNA TGTGCCAGCAGAGGGACAGGGGAGACTGAAGCTTTCTTT.

Comment on this clonotype: This may be a read error: a much more frequent sequence differs by one nucleotide. The rearrangement links TRBV10-3 to TRBJ1-1; TRBD1 is a possible D gene (5 bases). The germline CDR1 and CDR2 sequences are ENHRY and SYGVKD. V was clipped by 2 bases and J by 2 bases, with 9 bases between them. The CDR3 runs to 14 residues. The CDR3, as DNA: TGTGCCATCAGTGAGCGGGGACGTAACACTGAAGCTTTCTTT. Protein product: CAISERGRNTEAFF.

This clonotype has ten or more counts. The CDR3 region is CSVVEGNQPQHF. For the CDR3, the DNA is TGCAGCGTTGTAGAGGGAAATCAGCCCCAGCATTTT. The chain links TRBV29-1 to TRBJ1-5; D is unresolved. This CDR3 has 12 amino acids. Trimming took 4 bases from V and 4 from J, leaving 8 bases between them. CDR1 and CDR2 from the germline V gene are SQVTM and ANQGSEA.

The chain is built from TRBV11-1 and TRBJ1-4, with D possibly TRBD1 on 6 matching bases. Germline-derived CDR1 and CDR2 are SGHAT and FQDESV (reference sequence). The CDR3 is made up of 15 amino acids. Between the trimmed V and J ends, which lost 6 bases and 0 bases, there was a span of 11 bases. CDR3 sequence (DNA): TGTGCCAGCAGGAGGACAGTTGCAACTAATGAAAAACTGTTTTTT. Translating gives CASRRTVATNEKLFF.

This clonotype was seen repeatedly, ten times or more. The chain carries TRBV20-1 and TRBJ2-7, with 7 bases that match TRBD1. Looked up from germline, CDR1 is DFQATT and CDR2 is SNEGSKA (reference sequence). V shed 0 bases and J 2 bases; nucleotides not matched to a gene: 7. This CDR3 has 15 amino acids. The CDR3 DNA reads as TGCAGTGCTAGAGAACAGGGGAAGAAGGCCTACGAGCAGTACTTC. This gives the protein CSAREQGKKAYEQYF.

This clonotype was recorded a few times. This rearrangement joins TRBV6-1 to TRBJ2-3, with D uncertain. V lost 0 bases and J lost 1, with 11 bases in between. This CDR3 has 16 residues. Germline CDR1 reads MNHNS; CDR2 reads SASEGT. The CDR3 reads CASSEAHPGRTDTQYF. The CDR3 DNA reads TGTGCCAGCAGTGAAGCGCACCCAGGACGCACAGATACGCAGTATTTT.

This clonotype was detected many times. This rearrangement joins TRBV5-1 to TRBJ2-7, with no clear D. CDR1 and CDR2 (germline): SGHRS, YFSETQ. The CDR3 spans 12 residues. Trimming took 4 bases from V and 3 from J, leaving 8 bases between them. The CDR3 protein is CASSVDGYEQYV. CDR3 DNA sequence: TGCGCCAGCAGCGTGGACGGCTACGAGCAGTACGTC.

This chain connects TRBV21-1 to TRBJ1-2; the table assigns TRBD1, which was not confirmed against the DNA. TRBV21-1 is reported as a pseudogene. The CDR3 has 18 residues. The CDR3 region is CASSPRGGKGRGNYGYTF. CDR3 DNA: TGTGCCAGCAGCCCTCGGGGGGGCAAGGGCAGGGGTAACTATGGCTACACCTTC.

V is TRBV18 and J is TRBJ2-7, with a tentative D call TRBD1 (6 bases). From germline, CDR1 is KGHSH and CDR2 LQKENI. V was cut by 6 bases and J by 5 bases, with 17 bases left in between. The CDR3 covers 14 residues. The CDR3 region has the DNA TGTGCCAGCTCCCCGGGCGGCAGGGACAACGAGCAGTACTTC. This translates into CASSPGGRDNEQYF.

This clonotype was seen repeatedly, ten times or more. CDR3 region: CSARPDSRETQYF. In DNA form, the CDR3 reads TGCAGTGCTAGACCGGACAGTAGAGAGACCCAGTACTTC. The chain uses TRBV20-1 and TRBJ2-5; D may be TRBD1 (6 bases). Germline V lookup: CDR1 DFQATT, CDR2 SNEGSKA (reference sequence). Trimming pared 2 bases from V and 4 bases from J, leaving 11 bases between. The CDR3 contains 13 residues.

V usage is TRBV27 and J usage is TRBJ2-7; D is undetermined. CDR3 length: 15 amino acids. From germline, CDR1 is MNHEY and CDR2 SMNVEV (reference sequence). Trimming shortened V by 0 bases and J by 1 base, and 10 bases separated the two germline ends. The DNA of the CDR3 is TGTGCCAGCAGTTTATCAGGGTCCCTATCCTACGAGCAGTACGTC. Its protein product is CASSLSGSLSYEQYV.

This clonotype has a count of ten or more. The chain combines TRBV7-2 with TRBJ2-5, with TRBD1 matching 9 bases. Germline CDR1 SGHTA, CDR2 FQGNSA. The CDR3 runs to 13 residues. V was clipped by 9 bases and J by 5 bases; unmatched bases: 7. CDR3 loop: CARGGTGKETQYF. CDR3 nucleotides: TGTGCCAGGGGGGGGACAGGGAAGGAGACCCAGTACTTC.

This sequence joins TRBV12-3 or TRBV12-4 and TRBJ2-3, with TRBD2 matching 12 bases. Trimming took 5 bases from V and 5 from J; bases not matched to a gene: 11. This CDR3 spans 17 amino acids. CDR3 region: CASSLPSSGGGVDTQYF. CDR3 in DNA: TGTGCCAGCAGTCTTCCCTCTAGCGGGGGGGGAGTAGATACGCAGTATTTT.

This clonotype was detected a few times. The V and J genes are TRBV27 and TRBJ2-2; a weak D match, TRBD2 (6 bases). Germline values: CDR1 MNHEY, CDR2 SMNVEV (reference sequence). This CDR3 has 15 residues. Trimming removed 7 bases from V and 7 bases from J, with 19 bases in between. This CDR3 reads CASTLAAPGGGELFF. The CDR3 DNA is TGTGCCAGCACCTTAGCGGCCCCGGGCGGCGGGGAGCTGTTTTTT.

This chain joins TRBV7-9 and TRBJ2-5; D call uncertain. Trimming cost V 1 base and J 5 bases, with 11 bases left between them. CDR1 and CDR2 from the germline V gene are SEHNR and FQNEAQ (reference sequence). CDR3 length: 14 residues. CDR3 in amino acids: CASSLVGFPETQYF. The CDR3 bases are TGTGCCAGCAGCTTAGTAGGTTTCCCGGAGACCCAGTACTTC.

This clonotype was observed a few times. The chain recombines TRBV7-2 with TRBJ2-3; 8 nucleotides agree with TRBD2. Trimming cost V 3 bases and J 0 bases; bases outside gene matches: 8. CDR3 length equals 17 residues. Germline V gives CDR1 SGHTA, CDR2 FQGNSA. CDR3 bases: TGTGCCAGCAGCTTCCAGAGCGGGGGATCTAGCACAGATACGCAGTATTTT. Translating it yields CASSFQSGGSSTDTQYF.

This clonotype was detected many times. CDR3 region: CSARDGGQAHYEQYV. The CDR3 coding sequence is TGCAGTGCTAGAGACGGAGGGCAGGCGCACTACGAGCAGTACGTC. J is TRBJ2-7 and V is TRBV20-1; maybe TRBD2 (6 bases). Trimming cost V 0 bases and J 3 bases, with 15 bases left between them. This CDR3 has 15 residues. The germline V gene encodes CDR1 DFQATT and CDR2 SNEGSKA (reference sequence).